These 16 T cell receptor beta chains share one sample of origin, sequenced in a study of T cells in Graves' hyperthyroidism and ophthalmopathy. Researchers took RNA transcripts and amplified the TCR beta CDR3 regions from them. A set of HTBI primers served as the primers for a first-round RT-PCR of the TCR CDR3. TCRdb reanalysed the multiplex PCR reads using MiXCR and keeps one entry per CDR3 protein. The data show roughly 400,000 distinct CDR3 sequences, about 14% seen once. Sequences were obtained from blood. These receptors all come from a man aged 50 or older with Graves' ophthalmopathy.

Only a few counts were recorded for this clonotype. V usage is TRBV9 and J usage is TRBJ2-1; no clear D gene. This CDR3 is 16 amino acids long. Germline CDR1 reads SGDLS; CDR2 reads YYNGEE. The V end lost 2 bases, the J end lost 1 base, and 13 bases lay between the germline ends. CDR3 nucleotides: TGTGCCAGCAGCGTTTCCCTAGTAGTGTCCTACAATGAGCAGTTCTTC. Its protein product is CASSVSLVVSYNEQFF.

This clonotype has just a few counts. The rearrangement joins TRBV12-3 or TRBV12-4 to TRBJ2-7; perhaps TRBD1 as D (5 bases). There are 13 residues in the CDR3. Deletions cut 2 bases from V and 7 bases from J, with 12 bases between. The CDR3 bases are TGTGCCAGCAGTTTACTGGCAGGGAAGGAGCAGTACTTC. Protein sequence: CASSLLAGKEQYF.

This chain connects TRBV6-1 to TRBJ2-2, with D perhaps TRBD2 (6 bases). The CDR3 length is 13 residues. Trimming removed 6 bases at V and 7 bases at J, with 12 bases between. Germline V gene lookup returns CDR1 MNHNS and CDR2 SASEGT. The CDR3 loop reads CASSREVVGELFF. CDR3 nucleotide sequence: TGTGCCAGCAGCAGGGAGGTGGTCGGGGAGCTGTTTTTT.

The rearrangement links TRBV9 to TRBJ2-5, with a tentative D call TRBD2 (7 bases). V was shortened by 3 bases and J by 5 bases, with 20 bases between the two germline ends. Germline V gives CDR1 SGDLS, CDR2 YYNGEE. The CDR3 has 16 amino acids. The CDR3 nucleotides are TGTGCCAGCAGCGCCTATGGGGGGGCGCAAATGGAGACCCAGTACTTC. It encodes CASSAYGGAQMETQYF.

This clonotype was detected ten times or more. The chain uses TRBV29-1 and TRBJ2-1; D is possibly TRBD2 (5 bases). The germline V gene encodes CDR1 SQVTM and CDR2 ANQGSEA. The V gene lost 6 bases and the J gene lost 7 bases, with 16 bases spanning the gap. The CDR3 is made up of 13 amino acids. In nucleotides, the CDR3 is TGCAGCGTCCATCGGGATAGGAGAAATGAGCAGTTCTTC. Protein product: CSVHRDRRNEQFF.

In regard to this clonotype: This may arise from a read error, as a much more abundant clone is one base away. This rearrangement joins TRBV12-3 or TRBV12-4 to TRBJ2-7; maybe TRBD1 (7 bases). The CDR3 runs 13 residues. CDR3 bases: TGTGCCAGCAGTTTTGGACAGGAACGGGAGCGGTACTTC. Translation gives CASSFGQERERYF.

Worth noting for this clonotype: This may be a read error: a much more frequent sequence differs by one nucleotide. The chain couples TRBV14 to TRBJ2-2, with 13 bases fitting TRBD2. This CDR3 has 18 residues. CDR1 is SGHDN and CDR2 is FVKESK in the germline V gene. The CDR3 here is CASIQDWTSGSYTGELFF. The CDR3 DNA reads TGTGCCAGCATCCAAGACTGGACTAGCGGGAGCTATACCGGGGAGCTGTTTTTT.

There are a few counts of this clonotype. The rearrangement uses TRBV10-1 and TRBJ1-1; D ambiguous. The CDR3 has 13 amino acids. CDR1 is WNHNN, CDR2 SYGVQD, per germline (reference sequence). Trimming shortened V by 2 bases and J by 3 bases, and 7 bases separated the two germline ends. The CDR3, as DNA: TGCGCCAGCAGTGAGGGGTTGTACACTGAAGCTTTCTTT. Residues: CASSEGLYTEAFF.

The chain combines TRBV29-1 with TRBJ1-2, with 7 bases aligning to TRBD1. V trimming: 8 bases; J trimming: 7 bases; junction bases outside the gene matches: 13. Germline loops: CDR1 SQVTM, CDR2 ANQGSEA. There are 13 residues in the CDR3. In DNA form, the CDR3 reads TGCAGCCTAAACCGACAGGGTTTGGGTGGCTACACCTTC. Translation gives CSLNRQGLGGYTF.

The sample holds many counts of this clonotype. CDR3 nucleotides: TGTGCCAGCAGTTTACTGGGAACGGGGGAGCAGTACTTC. Amino acid sequence: CASSLLGTGEQYF. This chain uses TRBV28 with TRBJ2-7; D may be TRBD2 (5 bases). The germline V gene has CDR1 MDHEN and CDR2 SYDVKM. The CDR3 runs 13 residues. The V and J ends lost 2 bases and 7 bases respectively, with 12 bases between them.

This clonotype was counted at least ten times. The chain is built from TRBV11-2 and TRBJ2-2, with 11 bases matching TRBD2. This CDR3 is 16 amino acids long. After removal of 1 base from V and 3 bases from J, the junction contained 1 base not matched to a gene. CDR1 SGHAT and CDR2 FQNNGV come from the germline V gene. The CDR3 nucleotides read TGTGCCAGCAGCTTAGTACTAGCGGGAGACACCGGGGAGCTGTTTTTT. Amino acids: CASSLVLAGDTGELFF.

To note about this clonotype: A much larger clone sits a single nucleotide away, making a read error possible. V gene TRBV7-9 combines with J gene TRBJ2-7, with 7 bases fitting TRBD2. Germline lookup yields CDR1 SEHNR and CDR2 FQNEAQ (reference sequence). The CDR3 runs to 14 residues. The CDR3 DNA is TGTGCCAGCAGCCCGTCTAGCGGCTCCTGCGAGCAGTACTTC. Translating gives CASSPSSGSCEQYF.

This clonotype turned up a few times. This rearrangement joins TRBV7-9 to TRBJ1-5; no clear D gene. Germline V CDR1 and CDR2: SEHNR, FQNEAQ (reference sequence). The CDR3 runs 12 residues. The V and J ends lost 1 base and 6 bases respectively, with 4 bases between them. The CDR3 reads CASSLDVQPQHF. DNA of the CDR3: TGTGCCAGCAGCTTAGACGTTCAGCCCCAGCATTTT.

This clonotype was seen a handful of times. The V gene is TRBV10-3, the J gene TRBJ1-2; D may be TRBD1 (6 bases). Trimming cost V 0 bases and J 5 bases, with 13 bases left between them. Germline CDR1 is ENHRY and CDR2 is SYGVKD. This CDR3 region has 15 residues. As DNA, the CDR3 is TGTGCCATCAGTGAGTCGGGGGGGCGGCAATATGGCTACACCTTC. Its protein is CAISESGGRQYGYTF.

This clonotype has ten or more counts. The chain is built from TRBV6-5 and TRBJ1-3; D remains ambiguous. The CDR3 totals 16 residues. The germline V gene encodes CDR1 MNHEY and CDR2 SVGAGI. V was trimmed by 0 bases and J by 0 bases, leaving 9 bases between them. The CDR3 loop is CASSYSRSSSGNTIYF. As DNA, the CDR3 is TGTGCCAGCAGTTACTCGCGGTCATCCTCTGGAAACACCATATATTTT.

This clonotype has a handful of counts. The chain joins TRBV24-1 to TRBJ1-5; unclear D gene. The CDR3 is 13 amino acids. Trimming took 1 base from V and 6 from J, leaving 6 bases between them. The germline CDR1 and CDR2 sequences are KGHDR and SFDVKD. The DNA for the CDR3 is TGTGCCACCAGTGATTTTTCGAGTCAGCCCCAGCATTTT. The encoded protein is CATSDFSSQPQHF.